This T cell receptor beta chain comes out of a study of cytomegalovirus exposure and HLA in healthy donors. Study-wide background: Sequencing of approximately 190 million T cells in an earlier analysis found 100 million or so unique TCR beta sequences. Study findings and constraints: The study listed under 200 cytomegalovirus-associated TCR beta chains. Further analysis was carried out later, and it showed several of the most significant clusters appearing linked to common viral pathogens.

13 Jbeta primers and 60 Vbeta primers were used for the PCR. Clones were sequenced by immunoSEQ multiplex PCR, and TCRdb holds only the in-frame ones, with some missing. The sample gives under 200,000 clones, more than 80% of which show up once; approximately 0.8% is in the top ten. As regards this clone: As yet, its antigen is unknown.

The sample consisted of PBMCs. The clonotype originates from a woman under 30 in good health and CMV-seronegative.

The CDR3 bases are TGTGCCAGCGTCGGGGGACAGCATATCTCTGGAAACACCATATATTTT. It encodes CASVGGQHISGNTIYF. The V call is TRBV7-9, the J call TRBJ1-3; 7 bases fit TRBD1. The length of the CDR3 is 16 residues. J lost 0 bases, V lost 8 bases, and 10 bases had no gene match. CDR1 is SEHNR and CDR2 is FQNEAQ in the germline V gene (reference sequence).